The 13 T cell receptor beta chains below all came from one sample that was sequenced in a study of molecular identifiers for immune sequencing clone quantification. Using its own MiXCR run on the PCR reads, TCRdb lists one record per CDR3 protein. The sample yields hundreds of thousands of distinct CDR3 sequences, about 25% seen once. Sequenced sample: naive CD8+ T cells from blood, with Jurkat cell RNA spiked in. Subset denoted: FACS-sorted CD8+CD4-CCR7+CD45RA+ naive T cells. These receptors came from a human donor in good health. Some libraries in this study had Jurkat cell RNA spiked in.

This clonotype was seen more than once but under ten times. The CDR3 bases are TGTGCCAGCAGTTACACCTTACAGGGTGAAGCTTTCTTT. Its protein is CASSYTLQGEAFF. The chain is built from TRBV6-5 and TRBJ1-1, with a possible D match to TRBD1 (6 bases). V lost 2 bases, J lost 7 bases, and 11 bases lay in between. The CDR3 loop spans 13 amino acids. Germline CDR1 MNHEY, CDR2 SVGAGI.

The chain has TRBV12-3 or TRBV12-4 and TRBJ1-6, with 11 bases fitting TRBD1. Trimming cost V 8 bases and J 9 bases; bases outside gene matches: 9. The CDR3 loop spans 15 amino acids. The CDR3 spells CASGGTGGGSSPLHF. CDR3 bases: TGTGCCAGCGGAGGGACAGGGGGTGGTAGTTCACCCCTCCACTTT.

This clonotype occurred many times. The V and J genes are TRBV7-2 and TRBJ1-4, with TRBD1 matching over 8 bases. CDR3 length equals 15 residues. Germline V gene sequence: CDR1 SGHTA, CDR2 FQGNSA. V lost 3 bases and J lost 3; bases outside the gene matches: 3. The CDR3 here is CASSFQGAANEKLFF. DNA for the CDR3: TGTGCCAGCAGCTTCCAGGGGGCAGCTAATGAAAAACTGTTTTTT.

This clonotype was seen many times. The chain carries TRBV7-9 and TRBJ2-1; 12 bases are a match to TRBD2. This CDR3 has 18 amino acids. Looked up from germline, CDR1 is SEHNR and CDR2 is FQNEAQ (reference sequence). V lost 4 bases to trimming and J lost 0 bases; unmatched junction nucleotides: 7. The CDR3 region has the DNA TGTGCCAGCAGCTCGCGGTGGACTAGCGGGGTCTCCTACAATGAGCAGTTCTTC. This translates into CASSSRWTSGVSYNEQFF.

This clonotype was found many times. In DNA, the CDR3 is TGCGCCAGCAGTCCCCCGGGGGTTGTCAAAAACATTCAGTACTTC. Its protein is CASSPPGVVKNIQYF. The gene calls are TRBV23-1 and TRBJ2-4; D may be TRBD2 (6 bases). TRBV23-1 is given ORF status, its function remaining uncertain. This CDR3 has 15 amino acids. V shed 4 bases and J shed 3 bases, with 13 bases lying between them.

This clonotype was recorded a few times. V usage is TRBV19 and J usage is TRBJ1-1, with D perhaps matching TRBD1 (5 bases). Trimming pared 7 bases from V and 3 bases from J, leaving 15 bases between. The CDR3 has 14 amino acids. Germline CDR1 and CDR2: LNHDA and SQIVND (reference sequence). CDR3 sequence: CASTWGSPDTEAFF. As DNA, the CDR3 is TGTGCCAGTACCTGGGGCTCCCCCGACACTGAAGCTTTCTTT. The entire variable domain, with the rest obtained from reference TRBV19 and TRBJ1-1, is as follows: DGGITQSPKYLFRKEGQNVTLSCEQNLNHDAMYWYRQDPGQGLRLIYYSQIVNDFQKGDIAEGYSVSREKKESFPLTVTSAQKNPTAFYLCASTWGSPDTEAFFGQGTRLTVV.

Remarks on this clonotype: A read error may explain this, as a much larger clone is one base away. The rearrangement links TRBV5-6 to TRBJ1-5; D possibly corresponds to TRBD1 (5 bases). The CDR3 runs to 18 residues. Germline loops: CDR1 SGHDT, CDR2 YYEEEE. The CDR3 loop reads CASGLAQGGEYSNQPQHF. The DNA of the CDR3 is TGTGCCAGCGGCTTGGCGCAGGGTGGGGAATATAGCAATCAGCCCCAGCATTTT.

As for this clonotype: A read error is possible here, since a much larger clone lies one base away. The rearrangement uses TRBV9 and TRBJ2-3, with a tentative D call TRBD2 (6 bases). The CDR3 contains 15 residues. Germline CDR1 is SGDLS and CDR2 is YYNGEE. The CDR3 region is CASSQLADSTATQYF. In nucleotides, the CDR3 is TGTGCCAGCAGCCAACTAGCAGACAGCACAGCTACGCAGTATTTT.

This clonotype was counted between two and nine times. The chain couples TRBV10-3 to TRBJ2-3; 10 bases align to TRBD2. Per the germline V gene, CDR1 is ENHRY and CDR2 is SYGVKD. V shed 4 bases, J shed 1 base, and the junction held 2 bases outside the gene matches. The CDR3 sequence is 15 residues long. CDR3 coding DNA: TGTGCCATCAGTGGCACTAGCGGGGGCACAGATACGCAGTATTTT. It specifies CAISGTSGGTDTQYF.

This clonotype came up a few times. V usage is TRBV4-3 and J usage is TRBJ2-3, with D possibly being TRBD1 (6 bases). Trimming stripped 0 bases from V and 8 bases from J, with 15 bases between. CDR1 and CDR2 (germline): LGHNA, YSLEER. The CDR3 loop spans 15 amino acids. CDR3 protein: CASSQDQQGEGTQYF. The CDR3 region has the DNA TGCGCCAGCAGCCAAGATCAACAGGGTGAGGGTACGCAGTATTTT.

As to this clonotype: A much larger clone lies one base from this, so it may be a read error. As the CDR3 is not closed by the conserved phenylalanine or tryptophan, this likely results from a read error. The CDR3 nucleotides are TGTGCCAGCAGCTTGGTGACGGGGGACAGGGGATCCTACGAGCAGTACCTC. Translation: CASSLVTGDRGSYEQYL. J is TRBJ2-7 and V is TRBV5-6, with TRBD1 identical over 10 bases. After removal of 0 bases from V and 1 base from J, the junction contained 7 bases not matched to a gene. The CDR3 totals 17 residues. From germline, CDR1 is SGHDT and CDR2 YYEEEE.

This clonotype was counted at least ten times. The rearrangement links TRBV3-1 to TRBJ1-4; perhaps TRBD1 as D (5 bases). V shed 4 bases and J shed 8 bases, with 17 bases lying between them. This CDR3 comprises 15 residues. Germline loops: CDR1 LGHDT, CDR2 YNNKEL (reference sequence). In nucleotides, the CDR3 is TGTGCCAGCAGCCGGGACTCCTGGTCGGGCGAAAAACTGTTTTTT. Its protein is CASSRDSWSGEKLFF.

This clonotype occurred a few times. The V call is TRBV9, the J call TRBJ2-3, with 13 bases that match TRBD2. Germline V gene sequence: CDR1 SGDLS, CDR2 YYNGEE. This CDR3 comprises 16 residues. J lost 2 bases, V lost 4 bases, and 4 bases had no gene match. CDR3: CASSTGLAGTTDTQYF. CDR3 sequence (DNA): TGTGCCAGCAGCACGGGACTAGCGGGGACCACAGATACGCAGTATTTT. Drawing the rest from reference TRBV9 and TRBJ2-3, the complete variable domain is DSGVTQTPKHLITATGQRVTLRCSPRSGDLSVYWYQQSLDQGLQFLIQYYNGEERAKGNILERFSAQQFPDLHSELNLSSLELGDSALYFCASSTGLAGTTDTQYFGPGTRLTVL.